The entry below describes one TCR beta chain. What it recognizes is unknown. The germline gives CDR1 MNHNS, CDR2 SASEGT. The CDR3 sequence is 15 residues long. V gave up 7 bases and J gave up 5 bases; unmatched junction bases: 12. Using quantitative 5'-RACE with molecular barcodes, the authors made TCR beta libraries. One entry per CDR3 protein results from TCRdb running MiXCR on the 5' RACE reads. The top ten clones hold 0.45% to 0.6% of a sample with about 800,000 distinct CDR3 sequences, roughly 10% of them seen once. The entry originates in a study of CD8 T cells in ankylosing spondylitis. Study results and caveats: There was reportedly significant enrichment of clones that were disease-linked in matched ankylosing spondylitis synovial fluid. There were earlier reports of some motif variants in reactive arthritis synovial fluid and blood. A TCR beta motif made of about 8 highly homologous variants seemed typical of ankylosing spondylitis blood.

Material for sequencing was blood, either unsorted or a sorted T cell fraction (not recorded which). The gene calls are TRBV6-1 and TRBJ2-7, with 9 bases aligning to TRBD1. The clonotype comes from a male donor with ankylosing spondylitis. CDR3 nucleotides: TGTGCCAGCAAACCGGGACAGGGCCTCAGAGACGAGCAGTACTTC. Protein sequence: CASKPGQGLRDEQYF.